This T cell receptor (beta chain) was captured by sequencing in a study of technical replicates of blood from a handful of donors. Looked up from germline, CDR1 is LGHNA and CDR2 is YSLEER. This CDR3 is built from 15 residues. Deletions cut 0 bases from V and 4 bases from J, with 10 bases between. Data came from immunoSEQ multiplex PCR; TCRdb stores just in-frame clones and leaves some out. The data contain 79,000 or so clones, 95% to 97% of them singletons. Input material: T cells isolated from PBMCs. The J gene is TRBJ1-5, the V gene TRBV4-3; D is perhaps TRBD1 (5 bases). The receptor was isolated from a human donor in good health. The CDR3 reads CASSQDWGGNQPQHF. CDR3 DNA sequence: TGCGCCAGCAGCCAAGACTGGGGGGGAAATCAGCCCCAGCATTTT.